A single sample gave rise to the 3 T cell receptor beta chains below, sequenced in a study of blood T cell repertoires in COVID-19. The repertoire was sequenced with immunoSEQ multiplex PCR; TCRdb's copy has only in-frame clones and lacks some. The table records tens of thousands of clones, 70% to 80% of them present only once. The source material was peripheral blood. The receptors shown here come from a human donor in a cohort sampled during active COVID-19.

This chain uses TRBV7-8 with TRBJ2-5, with D unclear. The DNA end lines up better with TRBJ2-7; the J call may be wrong. Germline CDR1 SGHVS, CDR2 FQNEAQ. The CDR3 spans 13 residues. Here the CDR3 DNA reads TGTGCCAGCAGCCCCATTTGGGCAGGCGAGCAGTACTTC. Translation gives CASSPIWAGEQYF.

The CDR3 protein is CASSLGGQGGYGYTF. CDR3 sequence (DNA): TGTGCCAGCAGCTTAGGGGGACAGGGCGGCTATGGCTACACCTTC. V usage is TRBV7-2 and J usage is TRBJ1-2, with TRBD1 identical over 9 bases. The CDR3 has 15 amino acids. V was clipped by 1 base and J by 4 bases; unmatched bases: 4. CDR1 is SGHTA, CDR2 FQGNSA, per germline.

This rearrangement joins TRBV7-6 to TRBJ2-3; 9 positions agree with TRBD2. Germline values: CDR1 SGHVS, CDR2 FNYEAQ. This CDR3 region has 15 residues. Trimming cost V 5 bases and J 0 bases; bases outside gene matches: 3. CDR3 loop: CASSATSGSTDTQYF. The CDR3 DNA reads as TGTGCCAGCAGCGCCACTAGCGGGAGCACAGATACGCAGTATTTT.